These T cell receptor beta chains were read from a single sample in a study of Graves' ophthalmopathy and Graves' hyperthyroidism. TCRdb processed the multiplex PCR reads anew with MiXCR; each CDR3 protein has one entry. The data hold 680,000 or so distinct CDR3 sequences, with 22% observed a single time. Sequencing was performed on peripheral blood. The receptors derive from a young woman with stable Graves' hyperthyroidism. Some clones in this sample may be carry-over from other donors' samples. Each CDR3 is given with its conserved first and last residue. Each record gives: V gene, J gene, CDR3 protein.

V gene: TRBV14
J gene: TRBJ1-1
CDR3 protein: CASSPGQGQNTEAFF

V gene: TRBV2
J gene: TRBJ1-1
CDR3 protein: CASGSLQKDTEAFF

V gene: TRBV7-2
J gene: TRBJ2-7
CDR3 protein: CASSWGGVGYYEQYF

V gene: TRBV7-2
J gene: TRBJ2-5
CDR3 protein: CASSLVVLAGVETQYF

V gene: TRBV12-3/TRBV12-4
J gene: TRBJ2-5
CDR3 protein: CASSPEGPTQYF

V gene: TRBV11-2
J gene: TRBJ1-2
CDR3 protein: CASSSGNRGGYTF

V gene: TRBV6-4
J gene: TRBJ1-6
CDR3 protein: CASSAEGGIHF

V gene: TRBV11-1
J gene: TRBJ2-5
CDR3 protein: CASSRGTSGTETQYF

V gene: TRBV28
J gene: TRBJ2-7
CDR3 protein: CASSLRQASEQYF

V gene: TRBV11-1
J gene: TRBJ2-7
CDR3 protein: CASSLQESAYEQYF